These T cell receptor beta chains were read from a single sample in a study of cytomegalovirus exposure and HLA in healthy donors. Libraries were prepared by immunoSEQ multiplex PCR; TCRdb keeps only in-frame clonotypes and omits some of them. This sample carries about 170,000 clones, around 85% of them seen once, and the ten largest clones take about 2.3%. Sequenced material: PBMCs. Every receptor here comes from a male donor in good health and CMV-seronegative. Both conserved end residues are part of each CDR3.

j_call	v_call	cdr3_aa
TRBJ1-5	TRBV2	CASSEAGFWGGNQPQHF
TRBJ1-4	TRBV7-6	CASTQGGSNEKLFF
TRBJ1-1	TRBV18	CASSPFGQNTEAFF
TRBJ1-5	TRBV7-9	CASSHSDGNQPQHF
TRBJ2-2	TRBV29-1	CSVGGRNTGELFF
TRBJ2-1	TRBV10-3	CAISEIHPQGADNEQFF
TRBJ2-3	TRBV2	CASGPGLAPTDTQYF
TRBJ1-2	TRBV10-3	CAISESMGAANYGYTF
TRBJ1-4	TRBV7-8	CASSPPSGNEKLFF
TRBJ2-4	TRBV6-1	CASSEMAGLAKNIQYF
TRBJ1-6	TRBV19	CASSIIRDRRYGSPLHF
TRBJ1-5	TRBV19	CASSQGQHSNQPQHF
TRBJ2-1	TRBV4-1	CASSQAVVATSGGAENEQFF
TRBJ2-7	TRBV10-1	CASSHAGTASYEQYF
TRBJ2-7	TRBV13	CASSFWGQGAYEQYF
TRBJ2-3	TRBV7-2	CASSLGLAGGVSDTQYF
TRBJ2-7	TRBV6-1	CASVPDRGSYEQYF
TRBJ2-1	TRBV19	CASSIGGGDPSYNEQFF
TRBJ1-5	TRBV6-6	CASSYSLDNNQPQHF
TRBJ1-5	TRBV27	CASSPTGGNQPQHF
TRBJ2-3	TRBV27	CASSLSAGDRGTDTQYF
TRBJ1-2	TRBV2	CASSKQGAFGYTF
TRBJ2-2	TRBV4-1	CASGKGGTGTGELFF
TRBJ2-7	TRBV4-1	CASSPKGDRNSYEQYF
TRBJ1-6	TRBV19	CASSLYLTGGRSPLHF
TRBJ2-1	TRBV11-2	CASSLVAGRTEQFF
TRBJ1-4	TRBV6-1	CASSEGTGGRKLFF
TRBJ2-7	TRBV7-2	CASSQPGQGAYEQYF
TRBJ1-4	TRBV5-1	CASRGQGAGEKLFF
TRBJ2-3	TRBV10-3	CAIRSSGGVTDTQYF
TRBJ1-2	TRBV7-9	CASSSRQGAYYGYTF
TRBJ2-7	TRBV4-3	CASSQDTGVTYEQYF
TRBJ1-5	TRBV7-2	CASSLVGTQNQPQHF
TRBJ2-3	TRBV7-8	CASSPVPDTQYF
TRBJ2-1	TRBV9	CASSVAASSYNEQFF
TRBJ1-1	TRBV25-1	CASRSHSDRRTEAFF
TRBJ1-6	TRBV4-1	CASSQTGANSPLHF
TRBJ1-6	TRBV27	CASSLQGYVYNSPLHF
TRBJ2-5	TRBV5-4	CASSTVTGRLQETQYF
TRBJ2-3	TRBV10-2	CASSEASGTDTQYF
TRBJ1-5	TRBV27	CASSHTRQGNQPQHF
TRBJ2-1	TRBV5-1	CASSIAKWDEQFF
TRBJ1-3	TRBV14	CASRLQGTGNTIYF
TRBJ1-2	TRBV19	CASSTRQYYGYTF
TRBJ1-5	TRBV10-2	CASSGFRDSSQPQHF
TRBJ1-2	TRBV9	CASSVGQTNYGYTF
TRBJ1-2	TRBV9	CASSVGQGAVGYTF
TRBJ1-1	TRBV5-6	CASSLDRGRGQGDTEAFF
TRBJ2-2	TRBV30	CAWKRGSHTGELFF